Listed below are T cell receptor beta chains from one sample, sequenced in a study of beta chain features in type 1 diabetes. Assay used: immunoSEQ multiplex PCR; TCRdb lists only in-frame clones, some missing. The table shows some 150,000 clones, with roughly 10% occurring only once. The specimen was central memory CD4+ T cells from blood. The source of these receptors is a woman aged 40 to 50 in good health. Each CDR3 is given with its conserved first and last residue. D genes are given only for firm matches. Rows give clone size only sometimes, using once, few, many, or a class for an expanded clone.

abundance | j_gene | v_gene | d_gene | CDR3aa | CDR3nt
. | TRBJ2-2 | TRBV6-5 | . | CASSSNTGELFF | TGTGCCAGCAGTTCTAACACCGGGGAGCTGTTTTTT
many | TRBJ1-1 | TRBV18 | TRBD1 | CASSTGQGAAEAFF | TGTGCCAGCTCAACCGGACAGGGGGCGGCTGAAGCTTTCTTT
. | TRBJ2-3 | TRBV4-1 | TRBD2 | CASSIGGGPDTQYF | TGCGCCAGCAGTATCGGGGGAGGGCCAGATACGCAGTATTTT
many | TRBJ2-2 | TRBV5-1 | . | CASSLPQESLLFF | TGCGCCAGCAGCTTGCCGCAAGAGTCTTTGCTGTTTTTT
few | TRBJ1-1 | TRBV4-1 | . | CASSQAHPGLREAFF | TGCGCCAGCAGCCAAGCCCACCCAGGGCTGAGGGAAGCTTTCTTT
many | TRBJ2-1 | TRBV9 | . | CASSPRLTSYNEQFF | TGTGCCAGCAGCCCCCGACTGACCTCCTACAATGAGCAGTTCTTC
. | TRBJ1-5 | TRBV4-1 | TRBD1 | CASSHITGGIAIGPQHF | TGCGCCAGCAGCCATATTACAGGGGGGATAGCAATCGGGCCCCAGCATTTT
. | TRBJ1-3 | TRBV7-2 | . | CASSLVSGATGNTIYF | TGTGCCAGCAGCTTAGTCTCGGGTGCTACTGGAAACACCATATATTTT
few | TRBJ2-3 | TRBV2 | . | CASTGLADTQYF | TGTGCCAGCACAGGGCTCGCAGATACGCAGTATTTT
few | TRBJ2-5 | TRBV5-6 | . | CASSLTGTETQYF | TGTGCCAGCAGCTTAACAGGGACAGAGACCCAGTACTTC
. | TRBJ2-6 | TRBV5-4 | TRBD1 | CASSPRTGAYGANVLTF | TGTGCCAGCAGCCCACGGACAGGGGCCTATGGGGCCAACGTCCTGACTTTC
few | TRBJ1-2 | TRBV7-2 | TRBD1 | CASSPRQGDGYTF | TGTGCCAGCAGCCCCCGACAGGGGGATGGCTACACCTTC
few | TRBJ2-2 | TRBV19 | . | CASTTLRTGELFF | TGTGCCAGTACTACCCTCCGTACCGGGGAGCTGTTTTTT
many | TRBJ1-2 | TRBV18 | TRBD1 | CASSPRPTGRANYGYTF | TGTGCCAGCTCACCACGTCCGACAGGGAGAGCTAACTATGGCTACACCTTC
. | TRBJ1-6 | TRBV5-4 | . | CASSLEGFSPLHF | TGTGCCAGCAGCTTGGAGGGGTTCTCACCCCTCCACTTT
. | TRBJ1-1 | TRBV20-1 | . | CSRLMNTEAFF | TGCAGCCGCCTAATGAACACTGAAGCTTTCTTT
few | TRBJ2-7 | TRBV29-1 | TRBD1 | CSVGGTGVYEQYF | TGCAGCGTTGGTGGGACAGGGGTTTACGAGCAGTACTTC
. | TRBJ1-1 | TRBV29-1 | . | CSVGVVRSNTEAFF | TGCAGCGTTGGCGTGGTAAGATCGAACACTGAAGCTTTCTTT
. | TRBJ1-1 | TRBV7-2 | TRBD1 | CASSWDRGRRGEAFF | TGTGCCAGCAGCTGGGACAGGGGAAGAAGGGGTGAAGCTTTCTTT
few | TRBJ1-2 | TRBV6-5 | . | CASRSGQFMGYTF | TGTGCCAGCAGATCCGGACAGTTCATGGGCTACACCTTC
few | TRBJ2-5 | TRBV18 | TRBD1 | CASSQGQAMETQYF | TGTGCCAGCTCACAGGGACAGGCAATGGAGACCCAGTACTTC
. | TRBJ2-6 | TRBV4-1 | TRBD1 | CASSLWDSGSGANVLTF | TGCGCCAGCAGCCTATGGGACAGCGGCTCTGGGGCCAACGTCCTGACTTTC
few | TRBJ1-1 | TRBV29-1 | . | CSVIVGAVGPEAFF | TGCAGCGTTATTGTGGGAGCAGTGGGCCCTGAAGCTTTCTTT
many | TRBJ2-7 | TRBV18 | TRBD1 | CASSLRQGGELEQYF | TGTGCCAGCTCACTCCGACAGGGGGGGGAACTGGAGCAGTACTTC
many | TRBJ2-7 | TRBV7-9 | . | CASSFGRGGDEQYF | TGTGCCAGCAGCTTTGGCAGGGGCGGTGACGAGCAGTACTTC
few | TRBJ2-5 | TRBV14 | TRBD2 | CASSQVLSGETQYF | TGTGCCAGCAGCCAAGTGCTTAGCGGGGAGACCCAGTACTTC
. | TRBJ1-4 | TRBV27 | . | CASSINEKLFF | TGTGCCAGCAGTATAAATGAAAAACTGTTTTTT
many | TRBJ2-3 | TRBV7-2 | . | CASSTGIRNTQYF | TGTGCCAGCAGCACGGGGATTCGAAATACGCAGTATTTT
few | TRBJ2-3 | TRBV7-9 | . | CASSLAIGGTQYF | TGTGCCAGCAGCTTAGCGATAGGGGGTACGCAGTATTTT
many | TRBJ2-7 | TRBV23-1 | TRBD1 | CASEGTGASIHEQYF | TGCGCCAGCGAAGGGACAGGGGCAAGCATCCACGAGCAGTACTTC
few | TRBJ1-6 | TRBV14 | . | CASSQDTGGPLHF | TGTGCCAGCAGCCAAGACACCGGGGGACCCCTCCACTTT
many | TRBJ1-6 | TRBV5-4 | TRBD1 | CASSGGQGNSPLHF | TGTGCCAGCAGCGGCGGACAGGGTAATTCACCCCTCCACTTT
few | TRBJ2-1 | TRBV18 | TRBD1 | CASSPGQGTYNEQFF | TGTGCCAGCTCACCCGGACAGGGAACCTACAATGAGCAGTTCTTC
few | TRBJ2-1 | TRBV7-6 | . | CASSLGAGGLNEQFF | TGTGCCAGCAGCTTAGGGGCTGGCGGGCTCAATGAGCAGTTCTTC
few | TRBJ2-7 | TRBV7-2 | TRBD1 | CASSRTLGTGGGEQYF | TGTGCCAGCAGCCGCACACTCGGGACAGGGGGTGGCGAGCAGTACTTC
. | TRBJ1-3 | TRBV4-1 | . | CASSPKGGKGVGGNTIYF | TGCGCCAGCAGCCCAAAGGGCGGTAAGGGGGTCGGTGGAAACACCATATATTTT
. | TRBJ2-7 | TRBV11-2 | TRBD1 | CASSRGQGQYEQYF | TGTGCCAGCAGCCGAGGACAGGGACAGTACGAGCAGTACTTC
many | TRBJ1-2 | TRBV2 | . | CASSEARQPLEGYTF | TGTGCCAGCAGTGAAGCGCGCCAACCTCTAGAGGGCTACACCTTC
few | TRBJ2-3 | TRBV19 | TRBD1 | CASSRGQVGPGTQYF | TGTGCCAGTAGCCGAGGACAGGTGGGCCCCGGTACGCAGTATTTT
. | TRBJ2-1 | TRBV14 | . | CASSQASSYNEQFF | TGTGCCAGCAGCCAAGCGAGCTCCTACAATGAGCAGTTCTTC
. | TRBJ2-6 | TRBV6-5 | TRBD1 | CASNTGGSGANVLTF | TGTGCCAGCAATACAGGGGGCTCTGGGGCCAACGTCCTGACTTTC
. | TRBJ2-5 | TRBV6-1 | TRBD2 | CASSEYLAGGRSAQYF | TGTGCCAGCAGTGAATACCTAGCGGGGGGGCGCTCGGCCCAGTACTTC
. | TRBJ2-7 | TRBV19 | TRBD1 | CASSNRQGADEQYF | TGTGCCAGTAGTAATCGACAGGGGGCCGACGAGCAGTACTTC
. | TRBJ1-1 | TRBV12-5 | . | CASGLTRTEAFF | TGTGCTAGTGGTTTGACGCGGACTGAAGCTTTCTTT
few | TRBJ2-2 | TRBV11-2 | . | CASSLDPGLGGGELFF | TGTGCCAGCAGCTTAGATCCCGGGCTAGGGGGCGGGGAGCTGTTTTTT
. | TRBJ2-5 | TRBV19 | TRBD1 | CASSDRERGETQYF | TGTGCCAGTAGCGACAGGGAGCGAGGAGAGACCCAGTACTTC
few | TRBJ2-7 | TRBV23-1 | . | CASSQEGRNSYEQYF | TGCGCCAGCAGTCAAGAGGGCAGGAACTCCTACGAGCAGTACTTC
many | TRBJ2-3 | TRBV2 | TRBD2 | CASSERGTSADTQYF | TGTGCCAGCAGTGAACGCGGGACTAGCGCAGATACGCAGTATTTT
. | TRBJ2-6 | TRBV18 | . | CASSVGAGANVLTF | TGTGCCAGCTCCGTAGGGGCTGGGGCCAACGTCCTGACTTTC
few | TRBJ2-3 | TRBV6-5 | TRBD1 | CATSTRDRGTDTQYF | TGTGCCACGTCGACCCGGGACAGGGGGACAGATACGCAGTATTTT
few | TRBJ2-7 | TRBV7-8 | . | CASSLGTGSYEQYF | TGTGCCAGCAGCTTAGGGACTGGCTCCTACGAGCAGTACTTC
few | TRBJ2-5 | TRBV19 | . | CASSKGGGMETQYF | TGTGCCAGTAGTAAGGGTGGAGGGATGGAGACCCAGTACTTC
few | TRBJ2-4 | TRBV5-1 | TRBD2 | CASSEGLAVAKNIQYF | TGCGCCAGCAGTGAAGGACTAGCGGTAGCCAAAAACATTCAGTACTTC
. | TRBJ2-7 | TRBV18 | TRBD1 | CASSNGQGPYEQYF | TGTGCCAGCTCAAACGGACAGGGGCCCTACGAGCAGTACTTC
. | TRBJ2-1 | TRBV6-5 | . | CASSQTAGNEQFF | TGTGCCAGCAGCCAAACCGCAGGGAATGAGCAGTTCTTC
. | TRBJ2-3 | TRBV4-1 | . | CASSASGQRGDTQYF | TGCGCCAGCAGCGCCTCAGGACAGAGAGGTGATACGCAGTATTTT